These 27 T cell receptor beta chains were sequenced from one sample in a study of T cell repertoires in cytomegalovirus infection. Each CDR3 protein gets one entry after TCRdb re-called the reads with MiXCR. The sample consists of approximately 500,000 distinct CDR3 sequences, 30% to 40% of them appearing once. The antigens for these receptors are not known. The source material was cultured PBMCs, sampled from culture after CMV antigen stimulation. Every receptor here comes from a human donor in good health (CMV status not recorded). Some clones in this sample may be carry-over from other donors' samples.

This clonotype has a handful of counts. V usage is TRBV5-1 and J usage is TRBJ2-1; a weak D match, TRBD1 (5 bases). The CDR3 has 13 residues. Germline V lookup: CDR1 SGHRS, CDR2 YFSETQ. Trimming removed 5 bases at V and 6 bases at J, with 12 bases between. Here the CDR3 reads CASRQGQGNEQFF. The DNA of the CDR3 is TGCGCCAGCAGGCAGGGTCAGGGCAATGAGCAGTTCTTC.

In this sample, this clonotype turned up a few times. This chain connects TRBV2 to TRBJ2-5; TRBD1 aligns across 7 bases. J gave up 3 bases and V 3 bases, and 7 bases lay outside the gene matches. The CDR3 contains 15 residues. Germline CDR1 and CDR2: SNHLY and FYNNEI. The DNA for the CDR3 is TGTGCCAGCAGTGAGGGACAGAGGACTGAAGAGACCCAGTACTTC. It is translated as CASSEGQRTEETQYF.

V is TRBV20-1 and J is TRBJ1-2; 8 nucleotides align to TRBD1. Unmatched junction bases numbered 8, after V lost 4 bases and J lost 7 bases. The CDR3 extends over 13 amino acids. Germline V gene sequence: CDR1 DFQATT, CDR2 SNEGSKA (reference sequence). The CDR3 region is CSAKSGRGLGYTF. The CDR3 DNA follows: TGCAGTGCTAAATCCGGCAGGGGGCTTGGCTACACCTTC.

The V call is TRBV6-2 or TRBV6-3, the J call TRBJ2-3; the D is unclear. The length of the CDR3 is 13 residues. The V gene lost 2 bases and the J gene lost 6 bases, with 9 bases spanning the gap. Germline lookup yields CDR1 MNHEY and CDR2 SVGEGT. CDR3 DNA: TGTGCCAGCAGTTACCCCTCAGCTGATACGCAGTATTTT. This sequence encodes CASSYPSADTQYF.

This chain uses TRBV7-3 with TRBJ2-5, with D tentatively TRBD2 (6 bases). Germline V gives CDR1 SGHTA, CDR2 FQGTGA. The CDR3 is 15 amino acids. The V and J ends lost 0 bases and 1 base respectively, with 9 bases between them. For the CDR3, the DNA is TGTGCCAGCAGCTTAACGCGGGGCCTCCAAGAGACCCAGTACTTC. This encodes CASSLTRGLQETQYF.

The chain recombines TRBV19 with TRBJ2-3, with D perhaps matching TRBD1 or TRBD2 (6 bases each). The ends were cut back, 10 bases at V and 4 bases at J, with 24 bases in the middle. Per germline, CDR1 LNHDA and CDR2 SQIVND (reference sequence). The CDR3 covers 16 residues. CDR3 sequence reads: CATKETGPWRADTQYF. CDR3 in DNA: TGTGCCACCAAAGAGACAGGCCCGTGGAGGGCAGATACGCAGTATTTT.

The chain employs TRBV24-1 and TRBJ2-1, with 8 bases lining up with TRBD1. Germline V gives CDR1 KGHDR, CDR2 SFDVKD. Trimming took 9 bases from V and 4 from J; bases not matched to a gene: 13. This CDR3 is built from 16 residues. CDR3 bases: TGTGCCACCGGATCCGGAGGACAGGGATGGTACAATGAGCAGTTCTTC. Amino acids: CATGSGGQGWYNEQFF.

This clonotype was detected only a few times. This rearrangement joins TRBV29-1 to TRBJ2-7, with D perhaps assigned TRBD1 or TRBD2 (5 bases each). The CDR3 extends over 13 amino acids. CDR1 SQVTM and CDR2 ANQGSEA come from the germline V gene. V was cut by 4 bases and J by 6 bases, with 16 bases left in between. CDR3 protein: CSVVRDASGEQYF. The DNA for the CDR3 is TGCAGCGTTGTCAGGGACGCGTCTGGCGAGCAGTACTTC.

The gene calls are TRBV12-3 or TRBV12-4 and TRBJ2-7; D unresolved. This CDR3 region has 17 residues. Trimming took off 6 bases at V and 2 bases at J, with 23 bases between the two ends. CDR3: CASSLSAGRGKTYEQYF. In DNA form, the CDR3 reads TGTGCCAGCAGCCTAAGCGCTGGACGAGGAAAGACCTACGAGCAGTACTTC.

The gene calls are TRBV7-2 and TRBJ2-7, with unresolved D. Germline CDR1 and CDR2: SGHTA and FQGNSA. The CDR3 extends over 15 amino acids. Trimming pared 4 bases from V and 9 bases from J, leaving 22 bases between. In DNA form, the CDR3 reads TGTGCCAGCAGCTCGGAATCCCCCCTCAGTATCTCGCAGTACTTC. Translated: CASSSESPLSISQYF.

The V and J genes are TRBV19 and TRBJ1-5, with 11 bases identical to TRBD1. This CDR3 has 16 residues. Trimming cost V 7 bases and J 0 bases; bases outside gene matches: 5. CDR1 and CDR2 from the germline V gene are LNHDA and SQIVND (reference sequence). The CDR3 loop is CASMWDRGTSNQPQHF. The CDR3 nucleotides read TGTGCCAGTATGTGGGACAGGGGGACTAGCAATCAGCCCCAGCATTTT.

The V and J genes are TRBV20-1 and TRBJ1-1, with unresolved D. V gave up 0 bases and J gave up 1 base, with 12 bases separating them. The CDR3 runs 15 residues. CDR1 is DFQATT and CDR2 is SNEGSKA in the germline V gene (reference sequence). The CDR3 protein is CSARDYTASNTEAFF. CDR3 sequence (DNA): TGCAGTGCTAGAGATTACACGGCTTCGAACACTGAAGCTTTCTTT.

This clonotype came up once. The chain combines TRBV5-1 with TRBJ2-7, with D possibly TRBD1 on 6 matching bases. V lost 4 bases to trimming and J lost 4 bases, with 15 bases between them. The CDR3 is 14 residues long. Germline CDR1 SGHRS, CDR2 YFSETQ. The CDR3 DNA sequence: TGCGCCAGCAGCCGAACGGACAGCCTATACGAGCAGTACTTC. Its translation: CASSRTDSLYEQYF.

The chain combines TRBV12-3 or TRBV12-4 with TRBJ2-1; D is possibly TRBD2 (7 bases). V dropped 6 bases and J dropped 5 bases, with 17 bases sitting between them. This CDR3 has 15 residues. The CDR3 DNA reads TGTGCCAGCAGCCCGGGGGGCGGGAATCACAATGAGCAGTTCTTC. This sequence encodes CASSPGGGNHNEQFF.

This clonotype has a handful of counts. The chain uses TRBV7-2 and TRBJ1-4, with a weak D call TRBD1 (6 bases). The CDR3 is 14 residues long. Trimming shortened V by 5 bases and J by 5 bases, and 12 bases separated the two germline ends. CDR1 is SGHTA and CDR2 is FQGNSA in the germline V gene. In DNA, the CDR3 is TGTGCCAGCAGCCCAAGGGGGTCCAATGAAAAACTGTTTTTT. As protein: CASSPRGSNEKLFF.

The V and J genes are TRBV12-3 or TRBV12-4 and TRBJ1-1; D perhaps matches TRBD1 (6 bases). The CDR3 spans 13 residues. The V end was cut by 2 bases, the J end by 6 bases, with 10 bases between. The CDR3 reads CASSLFDRPEAFF. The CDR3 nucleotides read TGTGCCAGCAGTTTATTCGACAGGCCTGAAGCTTTCTTT.

This chain's CDR3 is CASSIRLGEQYF. For the CDR3, the DNA is TGTGCCAGCAGCATTCGACTGGGTGAGCAGTACTTC. The chain employs TRBV13 and TRBJ2-7; no definite D call. V was cut by 5 bases and J by 7 bases, with 12 bases left in between. This CDR3 contains 12 residues. CDR1 is PRHDT, CDR2 FYEKMQ, per germline (reference sequence).

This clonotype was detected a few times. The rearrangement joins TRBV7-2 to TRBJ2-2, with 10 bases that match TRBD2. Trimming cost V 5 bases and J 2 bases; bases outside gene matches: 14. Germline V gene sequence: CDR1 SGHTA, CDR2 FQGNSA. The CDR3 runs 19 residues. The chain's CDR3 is CASSPRRPRTSGNTGELFF. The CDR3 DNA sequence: TGTGCCAGCAGCCCACGCCGACCCCGGACTAGCGGAAACACCGGGGAGCTGTTTTTT.

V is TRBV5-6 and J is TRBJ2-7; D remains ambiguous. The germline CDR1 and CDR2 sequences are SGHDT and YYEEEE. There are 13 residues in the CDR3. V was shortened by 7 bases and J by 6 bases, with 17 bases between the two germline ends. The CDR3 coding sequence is TGTGCCAGCGCCCGAGGCAGTCTTTTCGAGCAGTACGTC. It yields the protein CASARGSLFEQYV.

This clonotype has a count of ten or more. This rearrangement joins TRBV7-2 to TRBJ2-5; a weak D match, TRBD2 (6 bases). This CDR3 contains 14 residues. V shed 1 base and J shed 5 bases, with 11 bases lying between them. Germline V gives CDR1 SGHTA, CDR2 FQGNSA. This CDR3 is CASSLVLAGETQYF. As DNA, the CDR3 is TGTGCCAGCAGCTTAGTACTAGCCGGGGAGACCCAGTACTTC.

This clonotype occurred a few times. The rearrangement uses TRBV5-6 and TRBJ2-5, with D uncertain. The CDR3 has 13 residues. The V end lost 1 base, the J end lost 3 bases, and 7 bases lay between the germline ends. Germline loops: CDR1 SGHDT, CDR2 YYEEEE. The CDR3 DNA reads TGTGCCAGCAGCTTGATGAACGAAGAGACCCAGTACTTC. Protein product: CASSLMNEETQYF.

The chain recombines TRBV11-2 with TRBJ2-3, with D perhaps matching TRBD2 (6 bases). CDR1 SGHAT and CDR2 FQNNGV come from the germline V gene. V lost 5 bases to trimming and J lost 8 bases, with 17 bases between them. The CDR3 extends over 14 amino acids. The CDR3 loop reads CASSPRRDWGTQYF. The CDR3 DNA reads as TGTGCCAGCAGCCCTCGGCGGGACTGGGGTACGCAGTATTTT.

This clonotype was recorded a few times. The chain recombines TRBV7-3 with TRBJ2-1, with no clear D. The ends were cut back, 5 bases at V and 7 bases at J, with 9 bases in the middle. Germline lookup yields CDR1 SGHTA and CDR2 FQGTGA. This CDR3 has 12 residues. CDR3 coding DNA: TGTGCCAGCAGCACCCTCCAGAATGAGCAGTTCTTC. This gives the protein CASSTLQNEQFF.

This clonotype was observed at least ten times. The CDR3 region is CASSLVGSSGRSKLYEQYF. The DNA for the CDR3 is TGTGCCAGCAGCTTAGTGGGGTCTAGCGGGAGATCGAAGCTTTACGAGCAGTACTTC. V is TRBV7-2 and J is TRBJ2-7; 10 bases align to TRBD2. Trimming removed 1 base from V and 4 bases from J; junction bases left unmatched: 16. Germline V gene sequence: CDR1 SGHTA, CDR2 FQGNSA. The CDR3 runs 19 residues.

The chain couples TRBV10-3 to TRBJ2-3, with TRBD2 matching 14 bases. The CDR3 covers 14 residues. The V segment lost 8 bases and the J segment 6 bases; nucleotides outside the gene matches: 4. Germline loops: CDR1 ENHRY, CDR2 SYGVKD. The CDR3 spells CAIGTSGSWDTQYF. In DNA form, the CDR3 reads TGTGCCATCGGGACTAGCGGGAGTTGGGATACGCAGTATTTT.

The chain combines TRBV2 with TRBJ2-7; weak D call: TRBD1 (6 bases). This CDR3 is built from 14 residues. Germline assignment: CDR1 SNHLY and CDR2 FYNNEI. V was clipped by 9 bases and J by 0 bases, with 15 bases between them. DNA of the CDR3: TGTGCCAGGAGGGACACGAGAAGCTCCTACGAGCAGTACGTC. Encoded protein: CARRDTRSSYEQYV.

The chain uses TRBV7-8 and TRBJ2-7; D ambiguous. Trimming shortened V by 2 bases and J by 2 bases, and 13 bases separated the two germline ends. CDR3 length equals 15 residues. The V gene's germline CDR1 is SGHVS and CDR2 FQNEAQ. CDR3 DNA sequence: TGTGCCAGCAGCTTACGACGGCTAAATACCTACGAGCAGTACTTC. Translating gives CASSLRRLNTYEQYF.